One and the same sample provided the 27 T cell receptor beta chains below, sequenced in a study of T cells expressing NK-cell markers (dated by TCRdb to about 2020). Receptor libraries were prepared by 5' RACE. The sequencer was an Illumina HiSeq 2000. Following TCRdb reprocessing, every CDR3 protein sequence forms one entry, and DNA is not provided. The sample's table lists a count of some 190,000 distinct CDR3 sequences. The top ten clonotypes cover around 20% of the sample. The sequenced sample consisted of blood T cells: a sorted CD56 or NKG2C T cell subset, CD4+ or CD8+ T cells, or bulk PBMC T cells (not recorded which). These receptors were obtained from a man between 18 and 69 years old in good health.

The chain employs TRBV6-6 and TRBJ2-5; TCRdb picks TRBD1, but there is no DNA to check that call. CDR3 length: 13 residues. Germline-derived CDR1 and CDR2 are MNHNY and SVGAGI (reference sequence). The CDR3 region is CASSTRTAGTQYF.

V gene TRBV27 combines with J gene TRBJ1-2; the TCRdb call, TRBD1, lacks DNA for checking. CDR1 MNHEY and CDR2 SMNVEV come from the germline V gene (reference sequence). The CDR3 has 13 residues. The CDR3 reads CASSYKGQHGYTF.

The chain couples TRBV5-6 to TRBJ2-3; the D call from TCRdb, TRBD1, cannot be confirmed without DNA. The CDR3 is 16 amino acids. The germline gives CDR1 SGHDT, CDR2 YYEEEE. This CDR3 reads CASSFLQGAWTDTQYF. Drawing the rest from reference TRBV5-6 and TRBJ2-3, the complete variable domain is DAGVTQSPTHLIKTRGQQVTLRCSPKSGHDTVSWYQQALGQGPQFIFQYYEEEERQRGNFPDRFSGHQFPNYSSELNVNALLLGDSALYLCASSFLQGAWTDTQYFGPGTRLTVL.

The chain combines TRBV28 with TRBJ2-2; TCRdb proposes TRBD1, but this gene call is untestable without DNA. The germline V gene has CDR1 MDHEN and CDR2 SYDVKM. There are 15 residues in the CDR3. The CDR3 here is CASSFGRGDTGELFF.

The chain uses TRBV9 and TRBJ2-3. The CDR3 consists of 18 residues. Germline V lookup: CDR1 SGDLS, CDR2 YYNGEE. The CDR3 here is CASSVLPTGLGGTDTQYF. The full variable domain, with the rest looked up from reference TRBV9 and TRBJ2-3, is DSGVTQTPKHLITATGQRVTLRCSPRSGDLSVYWYQQSLDQGLQFLIQYYNGEERAKGNILERFSAQQFPDLHSELNLSSLELGDSALYFCASSVLPTGLGGTDTQYFGPGTRLTVL.

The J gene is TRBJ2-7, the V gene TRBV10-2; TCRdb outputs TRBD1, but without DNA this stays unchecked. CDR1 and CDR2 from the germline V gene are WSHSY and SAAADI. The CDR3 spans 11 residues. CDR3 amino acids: CASRQGDEQYF.

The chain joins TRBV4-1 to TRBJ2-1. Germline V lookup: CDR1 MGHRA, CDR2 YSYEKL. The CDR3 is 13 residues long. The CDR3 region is CASSQDLVNEQFF.

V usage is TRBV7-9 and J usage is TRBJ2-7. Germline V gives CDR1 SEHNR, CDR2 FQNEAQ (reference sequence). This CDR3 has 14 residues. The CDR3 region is CASSGLAGSYEQYF.

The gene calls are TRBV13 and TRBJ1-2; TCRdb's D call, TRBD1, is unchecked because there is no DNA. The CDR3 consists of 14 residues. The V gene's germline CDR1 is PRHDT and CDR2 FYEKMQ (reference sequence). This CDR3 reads CASSIRTGVDGYTF.

The CDR3: CASSLGDEGLARETQYF. The chain uses TRBV7-9 and TRBJ2-5; the TRBD2 assignment by TCRdb is unverifiable without DNA. The CDR3 is 17 residues long. Germline CDR1 and CDR2: SEHNR and FQNEAQ (reference sequence).

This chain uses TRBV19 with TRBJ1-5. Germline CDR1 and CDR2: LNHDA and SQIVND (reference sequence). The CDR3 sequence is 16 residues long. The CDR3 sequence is CASSIDQEALGQPQHF.

The CDR3 sequence: CASSPRGTDNEQFF. V gene TRBV18 combines with J gene TRBJ2-1; TCRdb's assignment of TRBD1 cannot be checked, as there is no DNA. The germline V gene encodes CDR1 KGHSH and CDR2 LQKENI. The CDR3 length is 14 residues. The full variable domain, completed using reference TRBV18 and TRBJ2-1, is NAGVMQNPRHLVRRRGQEARLRCSPMKGHSHVYWYRQLPEEGLKFMVYLQKENIIDESGMPKERFSAEFPKEGPSILRIQQVVRGDSAAYFCASSPRGTDNEQFFGPGTRLTVL.

The CDR3 loop is CATHLGTEAFF. The chain couples TRBV10-3 to TRBJ1-1. The CDR3 runs to 11 residues. CDR1 and CDR2 (germline): ENHRY, SYGVKD.

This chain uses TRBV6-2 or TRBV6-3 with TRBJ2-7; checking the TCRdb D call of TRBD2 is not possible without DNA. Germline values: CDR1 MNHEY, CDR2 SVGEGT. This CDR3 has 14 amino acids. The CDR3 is CASSYPGRHYEQYF.

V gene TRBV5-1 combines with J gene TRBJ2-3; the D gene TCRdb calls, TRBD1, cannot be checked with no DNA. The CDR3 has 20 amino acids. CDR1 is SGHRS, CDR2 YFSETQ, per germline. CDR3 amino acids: CASSFYWRLDFRPSTDTQYF. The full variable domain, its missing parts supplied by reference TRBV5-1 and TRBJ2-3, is KAGVTQTPRYLIKTRGQQVTLSCSPISGHRSVSWYQQTPGQGLQFLFEYFSETQRNKGNFPGRFSGRQFSNSRSEMNVSTLELGDSALYLCASSFYWRLDFRPSTDTQYFGPGTRLTVL.

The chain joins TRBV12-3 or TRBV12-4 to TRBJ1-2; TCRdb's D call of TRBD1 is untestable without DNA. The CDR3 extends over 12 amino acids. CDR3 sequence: CASEGARDGYTF.

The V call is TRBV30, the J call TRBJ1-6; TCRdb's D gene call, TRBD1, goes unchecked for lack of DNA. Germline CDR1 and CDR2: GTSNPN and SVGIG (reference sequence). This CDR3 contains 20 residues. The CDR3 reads CAWSVLSPRTKGSYNSPLHF.

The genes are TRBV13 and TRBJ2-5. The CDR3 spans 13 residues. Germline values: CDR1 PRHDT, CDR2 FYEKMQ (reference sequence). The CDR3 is CASSFGLQETQYF.

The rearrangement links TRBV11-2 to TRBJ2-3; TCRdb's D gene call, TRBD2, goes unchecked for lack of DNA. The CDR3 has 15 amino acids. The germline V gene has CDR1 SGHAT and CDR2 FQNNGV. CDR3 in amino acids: CASRGTPPSTDTQYF.

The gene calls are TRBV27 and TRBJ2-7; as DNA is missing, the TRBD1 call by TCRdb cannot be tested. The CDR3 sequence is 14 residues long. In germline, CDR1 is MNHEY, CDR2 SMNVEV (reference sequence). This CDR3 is CASRTVHGAYEQYF.

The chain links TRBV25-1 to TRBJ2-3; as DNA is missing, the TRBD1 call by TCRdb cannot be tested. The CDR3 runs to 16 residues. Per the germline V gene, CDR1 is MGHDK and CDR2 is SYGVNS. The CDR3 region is CASSTPLDRSTDTQYF.

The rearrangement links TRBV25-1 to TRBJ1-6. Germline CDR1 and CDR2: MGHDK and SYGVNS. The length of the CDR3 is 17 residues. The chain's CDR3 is CASSAWQAGSYNSPLHF.

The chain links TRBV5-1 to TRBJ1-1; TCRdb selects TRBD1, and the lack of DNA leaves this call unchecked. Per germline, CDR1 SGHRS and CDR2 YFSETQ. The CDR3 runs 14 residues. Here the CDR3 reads CASSLGGQATEAFF.

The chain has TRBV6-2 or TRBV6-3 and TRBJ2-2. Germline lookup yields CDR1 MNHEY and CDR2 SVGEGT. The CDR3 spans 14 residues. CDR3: CASSYRVATGELFF.

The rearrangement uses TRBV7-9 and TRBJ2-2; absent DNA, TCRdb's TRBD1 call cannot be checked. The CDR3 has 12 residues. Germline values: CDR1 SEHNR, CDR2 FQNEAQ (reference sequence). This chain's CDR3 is CASIPDTGELFF.

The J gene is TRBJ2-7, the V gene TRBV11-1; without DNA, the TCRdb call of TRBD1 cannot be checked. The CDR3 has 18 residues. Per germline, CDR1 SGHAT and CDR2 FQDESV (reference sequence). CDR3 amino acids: CASSPPGGPRGTGYEQYF.

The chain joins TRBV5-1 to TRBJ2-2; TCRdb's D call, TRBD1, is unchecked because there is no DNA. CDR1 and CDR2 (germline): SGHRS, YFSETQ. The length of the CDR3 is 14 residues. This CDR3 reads CASTGQRNTGELFF.